This passage covers 29 T cell receptor beta chains from one sample sequenced in a study of Graves' ophthalmopathy and Graves' hyperthyroidism. Transcripts of RNA were the source for amplifying TCR beta CDR3 regions. Investigators did first-round RT-PCR with HTBI primers, then second-round multiplex PCR. One entry per CDR3 protein results from TCRdb running MiXCR on the multiplex PCR reads. The sample yields 300,000 to 400,000 distinct CDR3 sequences, 17% seen once. Input material: peripheral blood. The receptors come from an adult woman with stable Graves' hyperthyroidism.

This clonotype turned up a few times. V gene TRBV19 combines with J gene TRBJ2-5; D call uncertain. Germline CDR1 is LNHDA and CDR2 is SQIVND (reference sequence). V shed 0 bases and J shed 0 bases, with 8 bases lying between them. The CDR3 has 15 residues. In DNA form, the CDR3 reads TGTGCCAGTAGTATAGATCCGACAAACCAAGAGACCCAGTACTTC. Its translation is CASSIDPTNQETQYF.

This clonotype was counted ten times or more. The chain has TRBV4-1 and TRBJ1-5; D ambiguous. Germline V gene sequence: CDR1 MGHRA, CDR2 YSYEKL. The CDR3 loop spans 15 amino acids. Deletions cut 0 bases from V and 6 bases from J, with 12 bases between. The chain's CDR3 is CASSQERAGGQPQHF. CDR3 DNA: TGCGCCAGCAGCCAAGAAAGAGCCGGAGGTCAGCCCCAGCATTTT.

This clonotype was observed many times. CDR3: CASSSHGAPDTEAFF. The CDR3, as DNA: TGTGCCAGCAGTTCTCACGGGGCCCCGGACACTGAAGCTTTCTTT. The chain has TRBV12-3 or TRBV12-4 and TRBJ1-1; possible D gene TRBD1, 5 bases. This CDR3 is 15 amino acids long. Trimming took off 4 bases at V and 3 bases at J, with 15 bases between the two ends.

This clonotype was counted ten times or more. V is TRBV19 and J is TRBJ1-1; D not resolved. V was shortened by 3 bases and J by 1 base, with 9 bases between the two germline ends. CDR3 length: 14 residues. Looked up from germline, CDR1 is LNHDA and CDR2 is SQIVND (reference sequence). The CDR3 nucleotides read TGTGCCAGTAGTATGCGCCAGACGAACACTGAAGCTTTCTTT. This sequence encodes CASSMRQTNTEAFF.

In the case of this clonotype: Possible read error: a much larger clone is one base away. The chain carries TRBV7-9 and TRBJ2-7; D is perhaps TRBD2 (6 bases). Germline CDR1 reads SEHNR; CDR2 reads FQNEAQ (reference sequence). The CDR3 contains 15 residues. The chain's CDR3 is CASSLSGGSSHEQYV. The CDR3, as DNA: TGTGCCAGCAGCTTATCCGGGGGATCCTCCCACGAGCAGTACGTC.

This clonotype was counted at least ten times. This chain joins TRBV28 and TRBJ1-3; TRBD1 matches 7 bases. V shed 2 bases and J 0 bases; nucleotides not matched to a gene: 4. CDR1 is MDHEN, CDR2 SYDVKM, per germline. CDR3 length: 16 amino acids. This chain's CDR3 is CASSLTGQNSGNTIYF. The CDR3 DNA follows: TGTGCCAGCAGTTTAACGGGACAGAACTCTGGAAACACCATATATTTT. Full variable domain (remainder filled in from reference TRBV28 and TRBJ1-3): DVKVTQSSRYLVKRTGEKVFLECVQDMDHENMFWYRQDPGLGLRLIYFSYDVKMKEKGDIPEGYSVSREKKERFSLILESASTNQTSMYLCASSLTGQNSGNTIYFGEGSWLTVV.

V gene TRBV5-5 combines with J gene TRBJ2-7; 10 bases agree with TRBD1. Unmatched junction bases numbered 7, after V lost 6 bases and J lost 10 bases. CDR3 size: 12 residues. Germline V gives CDR1 SGHKS, CDR2 YYEKEE (reference sequence). The CDR3 DNA reads as TGTGCCAGCACCCAGGACAGGGGGGAACAGTACTTC. The encoded protein is CASTQDRGEQYF. The full variable domain, rest sourced from reference TRBV5-5 and TRBJ2-7, is DAGVTQSPTHLIKTRGQQVTLRCSPISGHKSVSWYQQVLGQGPQFIFQYYEKEERGRGNFPDRFSARQFPNYSSELNVNALLLGDSALYLCASTQDRGEQYFGPGTRLTVT.

This clonotype was seen a handful of times. The chain has TRBV30 and TRBJ1-2; 8 positions match TRBD1. Trimming cost V 4 bases and J 4 bases; bases outside gene matches: 8. CDR1 GTSNPN and CDR2 SVGIG come from the germline V gene (reference sequence). The CDR3 totals 14 residues. The CDR3 nucleotides read TGTGCCTGGACGCCAGGGGGCTTTTTCTATGGCTACACCTTC. Its translation: CAWTPGGFFYGYTF.

The table lists this clonotype with many counts. V usage is TRBV5-1 and J usage is TRBJ2-2; TRBD1 agrees at 8 bases. Germline CDR1 SGHRS, CDR2 YFSETQ. V shed 4 bases, J shed 5 bases, and the junction held 4 bases outside the gene matches. The CDR3 has 14 amino acids. CDR3 residues: CASSEDRETGELFF. As DNA, the CDR3 is TGCGCCAGCAGCGAGGACAGGGAAACCGGGGAGCTGTTTTTT.

This clonotype was counted only a few times. Written as DNA, the CDR3 is TGTGCCAGCAGCCCATCCGGGGAAAACATTCAGTACTTC. Amino acid sequence: CASSPSGENIQYF. V gene TRBV6-5 combines with J gene TRBJ2-4; possibly TRBD2 for D (5 bases). There are 13 residues in the CDR3. Germline V lookup: CDR1 MNHEY, CDR2 SVGAGI. V was trimmed by 6 bases and J by 5 bases, leaving 11 bases between them.

This clonotype was detected many times. The gene calls are TRBV12-3 or TRBV12-4 and TRBJ1-5; unclear D gene. CDR3 length: 15 residues. The V end lost 3 bases, the J end lost 1 base, and 10 bases lay between the germline ends. The CDR3 spells CASSFRGGSNQPQHF. CDR3 nucleotides: TGTGCCAGCAGTTTTCGGGGTGGCAGCAATCAGCCCCAGCATTTT.

This clonotype was counted many times. The chain is built from TRBV5-1 and TRBJ1-5, with TRBD1 identical over 7 bases. The CDR3 extends over 15 amino acids. Germline loops: CDR1 SGHRS, CDR2 YFSETQ. V lost 0 bases, J lost 4 bases, and 4 bases stayed unmatched. The CDR3 DNA reads TGCGCCAGCAGCTTGGGTGGGACAGCTAATCAGCCCCAGCATTTT. Amino acid sequence: CASSLGGTANQPQHF.

This clonotype was detected many times. The chain recombines TRBV12-3 or TRBV12-4 with TRBJ2-2; D tentatively reads TRBD1 or TRBD2 (5 bases each). The CDR3 contains 15 residues. V lost 3 bases, J lost 1 base, and 9 bases lay in between. The CDR3 sequence: CASSFARGNTGELFF. The CDR3 DNA is TGTGCCAGCAGTTTCGCGAGGGGGAACACCGGGGAGCTGTTTTTT.

This clonotype occurred many times. V gene TRBV5-7 combines with J gene TRBJ1-6, with a weak D call TRBD1 (5 bases). TRBV5-7 is labeled an ORF, and its function is uncertain. With 3 bases removed from V and 15 bases from J, the gap between germline ends came to 16 bases. The CDR3 has 13 residues. CDR3 amino acids: CASSCVWGRYLHF. DNA of the CDR3: TGTGCCAGCAGCTGTGTATGGGGCAGGTACCTCCACTTT.

This clonotype was recorded many times. This sequence joins TRBV11-1 and TRBJ2-7; tentatively, D is TRBD1 or TRBD2 (6 bases each). The V end lost 5 bases, the J end lost 3 bases, and 20 bases lay between the germline ends. Per germline, CDR1 SGHAT and CDR2 FQDESV (reference sequence). The CDR3 runs to 16 residues. Here the CDR3 reads CASSPLGGLDVYEQYF. CDR3 nucleotides: TGTGCCAGCAGCCCCTTGGGGGGCCTCGACGTCTACGAGCAGTACTTC.

This chain uses TRBV6-2 or TRBV6-3 with TRBJ1-1, with a weak D call TRBD1 (6 bases). The CDR3 has 16 amino acids. CDR1 and CDR2 (germline): MNHEY, SVGEGT. The ends were cut back, 1 base at V and 3 bases at J, with 15 bases in the middle. In DNA form, the CDR3 reads TGTGCCAGCAGTTACTTCGGGGTCACAGGGTACACTGAAGCTTTCTTT. Its protein product is CASSYFGVTGYTEAFF.

This clonotype showed up many times. The V call is TRBV6-1, the J call TRBJ2-7; 7 nucleotides align to TRBD2. This CDR3 is 13 amino acids long. Germline CDR1 reads MNHNS; CDR2 reads SASEGT. The J segment lost 3 bases and the V segment lost 10 bases, leaving 9 bases of the junction unmatched. The CDR3, as DNA: TGTGCCATTTCGGGGGGTAGGAACTACGAGCAGTACTTC. Protein product: CAISGGRNYEQYF.

In its sample, this clonotype was seen many times. The V and J genes are TRBV7-2 and TRBJ2-4; D unresolved. Germline-derived CDR1 and CDR2 are SGHTA and FQGNSA. The CDR3 contains 14 residues. V lost 5 bases and J lost 4, with 12 bases in between. CDR3 protein: CASSPRLGKNIQYF. CDR3 coding DNA: TGTGCCAGCAGCCCCCGCTTAGGGAAAAACATTCAGTACTTC.

This clonotype was seen at least ten times. The V call is TRBV7-2, the J call TRBJ1-2, with D tentatively TRBD1 (5 bases). Germline loops: CDR1 SGHTA, CDR2 FQGNSA. The CDR3 extends over 15 amino acids. V was cut by 1 base and J by 4 bases, with 13 bases left in between. The CDR3 coding sequence is TGTGCCAGCAGCTTAGTTGCGGGGGACGGCTATGGCTACACCTTC. It codes for CASSLVAGDGYGYTF.

CDR3 nucleotides: TGTGCCAGCAGTCTACCGCCCCCCGGGGAGCTGTTTTTT. Translation gives CASSLPPPGELFF. V and J are TRBV12-3 or TRBV12-4 and TRBJ2-2; D ambiguous. V was cut by 5 bases and J by 6 bases, with 10 bases left in between. The length of the CDR3 is 13 residues.

The V and J genes are TRBV7-2 and TRBJ2-2, with 7 positions matching TRBD1. Losses at the gene ends were 2 bases for V and 1 base for J; bases not matched to a gene: 25. The CDR3 consists of 23 residues. Germline V lookup: CDR1 SGHTA, CDR2 FQGNSA. The DNA of the CDR3 is TGTGCCAGCAGCTTACCCGAACGACAGGGAAGGGAGAGGGGCTCCTGGAACACCGGGGAGCTGTTTTTT. Translated: CASSLPERQGRERGSWNTGELFF.

This clonotype was observed a handful of times. The CDR3 DNA reads TGTGCCAGCAGCTTAGCAGGAGATAACGAGCAGTACTTC. It is translated as CASSLAGDNEQYF. This chain links TRBV7-9 with TRBJ2-7; D gene uncertain. Trimming took 0 bases from V and 5 from J, leaving 8 bases between them. Germline CDR1 and CDR2: SEHNR and FQNEAQ (reference sequence). This CDR3 has 13 amino acids.

This clonotype has only a few counts. One base away lies a much larger clone, so this may be a sequencing read error. The chain carries TRBV12-3 or TRBV12-4 and TRBJ1-3; D remains ambiguous. The CDR3 totals 16 residues. CDR3 protein: CASAPPLLAVGNTICF. The CDR3 DNA reads as TGTGCCAGCGCTCCCCCCCTTCTGGCTGTTGGAAACACCATATGTTTT.

This chain joins TRBV7-2 and TRBJ2-5; 8 nucleotides match TRBD2. There are 14 residues in the CDR3. J lost 1 base, V lost 7 bases, and 5 bases had no gene match. CDR1 is SGHTA and CDR2 is FQGNSA in the germline V gene. This CDR3 is CASKAGGSQETQYF. The CDR3, as DNA: TGTGCCAGCAAGGCGGGAGGTAGCCAAGAGACCCAGTACTTC.

This clonotype showed up many times. J is TRBJ2-7 and V is TRBV5-1; D might be TRBD2 (5 bases). The CDR3 sequence is 13 residues long. The germline V gene has CDR1 SGHRS and CDR2 YFSETQ. V lost 8 bases and J 0 bases, leaving 12 bases between the germline ends. CDR3 sequence (DNA): TGCGCCAGTAAAGTGAGCGGCTCCTACGAGCAGTACTTC. This codes for CASKVSGSYEQYF.

V usage is TRBV30 and J usage is TRBJ1-2; the match to TRBD1 covers 11 bases. The germline V gene encodes CDR1 GTSNPN and CDR2 SVGIG (reference sequence). Losses at the gene ends were 8 bases for V and 2 bases for J; bases not matched to a gene: 1. This CDR3 is 12 amino acids long. DNA of the CDR3: TGTGCCGGGACAGGGGGAAACTATGGCTACACCTTC. Its protein is CAGTGGNYGYTF.

This clonotype was counted many times. CDR3 in amino acids: CASSLWGRDRVRETQYF. As DNA, the CDR3 is TGTGCCAGCAGTTTATGGGGCCGGGACAGGGTGCGAGAGACCCAGTACTTC. This chain connects TRBV27 to TRBJ2-5; 9 bases are shared with TRBD1. With 1 base clipped from V and 4 bases from J, the junction kept 10 bases outside the gene matches. The CDR3 consists of 17 residues. Germline values: CDR1 MNHEY, CDR2 SMNVEV (reference sequence).

This chain connects TRBV20-1 to TRBJ2-7, with 8 nucleotides matching TRBD2. The CDR3 runs to 13 residues. With 4 bases clipped from V and 1 base from J, the junction kept 3 bases outside the gene matches. CDR1 DFQATT and CDR2 SNEGSKA come from the germline V gene (reference sequence). CDR3 coding DNA: TGCAGTGCTAAAACGGGAGGGTCCTACGAGCAGTACTTC. Translating it yields CSAKTGGSYEQYF.

This chain connects TRBV19 to TRBJ2-4, with D perhaps TRBD1 or TRBD2 (6 bases each). Between the trimmed V and J ends, which lost 6 bases and 0 bases, there was a span of 15 bases. The CDR3 is 16 amino acids. Germline assignment: CDR1 LNHDA and CDR2 SQIVND (reference sequence). The DNA of the CDR3 is TGTGCCAGTAGCCCGGGGGCGGTCCTAGCCAAAAACATTCAGTACTTC. It translates to CASSPGAVLAKNIQYF.